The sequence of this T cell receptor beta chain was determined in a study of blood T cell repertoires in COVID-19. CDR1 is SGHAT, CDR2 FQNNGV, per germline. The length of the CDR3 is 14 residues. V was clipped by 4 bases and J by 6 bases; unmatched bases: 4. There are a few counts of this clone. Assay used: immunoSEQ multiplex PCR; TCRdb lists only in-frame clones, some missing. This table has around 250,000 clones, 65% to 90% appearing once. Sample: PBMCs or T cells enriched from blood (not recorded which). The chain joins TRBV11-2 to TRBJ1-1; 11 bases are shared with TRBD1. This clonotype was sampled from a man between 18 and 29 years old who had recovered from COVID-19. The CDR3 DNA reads TGTGCCAGCAGCTGGGGACAGGGGGGAGCTGAAGCTTTCTTT. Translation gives CASSWGQGGAEAFF.